This entry concerns a single TCR beta chain. The antigen is undetermined. CDR3 length equals 14 residues. V lost 2 bases and J lost 4; bases outside the gene matches: 4. Germline V CDR1 and CDR2: SGDLS, YYNGEE. The PCR used 60 Vbeta and 13 Jbeta primers. TCRdb's copy holds only in-frame clones and misses some; the assay was immunoSEQ multiplex PCR. The data show about 180,000 clones, 60% to 85% seen once. The data stem from a study of cytomegalovirus exposure and HLA in healthy donors. Study in general: There were around 100 million unique TCR beta sequences, drawn from about 179 million T cells, in an earlier analysis. From donors who were HLA-typed, an early data release held 80 million to 95 million unique TCRs. Findings and caveats of the study: A later analysis reported that several of the most significant clusters appeared to be linked to common viral pathogens, among them Epstein-Barr virus.

Donors sampled were nominally healthy, though unrecorded immune exposures were likely. The sequence came from a woman aged 45-65 years in good health and CMV-seropositive. The chain combines TRBV9 with TRBJ1-2; 8 positions agree with TRBD1. Sequences were obtained from PBMCs. The CDR3 DNA sequence: TGTGCCAGCAGCGTTCAGGGGGCGGCCTATGGCTACACCTTC. Residues: CASSVQGAAYGYTF.